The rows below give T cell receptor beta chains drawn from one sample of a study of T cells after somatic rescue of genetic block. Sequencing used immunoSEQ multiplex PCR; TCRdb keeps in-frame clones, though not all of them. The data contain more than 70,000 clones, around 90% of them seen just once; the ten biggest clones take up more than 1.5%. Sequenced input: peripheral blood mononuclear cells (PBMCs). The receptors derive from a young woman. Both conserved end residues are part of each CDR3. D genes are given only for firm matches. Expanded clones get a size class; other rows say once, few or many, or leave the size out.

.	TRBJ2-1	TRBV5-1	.	TGCGCCAGCAGCTTCCCCCAATCCTACAATGAGCAGTTCTTC	CASSFPQSYNEQFF
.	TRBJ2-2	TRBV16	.	TGTGCCAGCAGCCAACAAGGGCGTCCTAACACCGGGGAGCTGTTTTTT	CASSQQGRPNTGELFF
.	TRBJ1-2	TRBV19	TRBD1	TGTGCCAGTACAGGACAGGGGAACTATGGCTACACCTTC	CASTGQGNYGYTF
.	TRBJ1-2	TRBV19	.	TGTGCCAGTAGTATCCAGGGGACTGACGGCTACACCTTC	CASSIQGTDGYTF
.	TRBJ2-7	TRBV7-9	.	TGTGCCAGCAGCTCCTCAGAGTACGAGCAGTACTTC	CASSSSEYEQYF
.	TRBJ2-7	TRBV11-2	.	TGTGCCAGCAGCTTAGAAGGAGGGGCAGGCCCCTACGAGCAGTACTTC	CASSLEGGAGPYEQYF
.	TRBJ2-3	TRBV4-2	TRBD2	TGTGCCAGCAGCCAATCCCCGACTAGTTGGGAGGGGGATACGCAGTATTTT	CASSQSPTSWEGDTQYF
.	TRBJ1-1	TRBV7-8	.	TGTGCCAGCAGCTTAGGGGTCGGGAACACTGAAGCTTTCTTT	CASSLGVGNTEAFF
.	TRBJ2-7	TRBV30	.	TGTGCCTGGAGGCGTTCCTACGAGCAGTACTTC	CAWRRSYEQYF
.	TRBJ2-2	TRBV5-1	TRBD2	TGCGCCAGCAGGATGAGCGGGACCACGGGGACCGGGGAGCTGTTTTTT	CASRMSGTTGTGELFF
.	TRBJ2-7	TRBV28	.	TGTGCCAGCAGCGGTCTTTTCGGGGAGCAGTACTTC	CASSGLFGEQYF
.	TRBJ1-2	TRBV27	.	TGTGCCAGCAAAAGCGGCGGGAACTATGGCTACACCTTC	CASKSGGNYGYTF
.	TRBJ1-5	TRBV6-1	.	TGTGCCAGCAGCAACCGCGGAAGGGTCAATCAGCCCCAGCATTTT	CASSNRGRVNQPQHF
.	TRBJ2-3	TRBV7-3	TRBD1	TGTGCCAGCAGCTTAACATTCCCTGGGACAGGGGTTGATACGCAGTATTTT	CASSLTFPGTGVDTQYF
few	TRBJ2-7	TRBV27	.	TGTGCCAGCAGTTTATTTGCGGGACTCTCCTACGAGCAGTACTTC	CASSLFAGLSYEQYF
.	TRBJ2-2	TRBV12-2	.	TGTGCAAGTCGCGCGAAATTGGACAGGGGCGATAACACCGGGGAGCTGTTTTTT	CASRAKLDRGDNTGELFF
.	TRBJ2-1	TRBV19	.	TGTGCCAGTAGTATAAACGGGAACTACAATGAGCAGTTCTTC	CASSINGNYNEQFF
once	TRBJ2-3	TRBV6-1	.	TGTGCCAGCCTTCCCATTCCCCATAGCACAGATACGCAGTATTTT	CASLPIPHSTDTQYF
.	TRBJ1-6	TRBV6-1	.	TGTGCCAGCAGGGAACCGTGGGGGGCAGGCTCACCCCTCCACTTT	CASREPWGAGSPLHF
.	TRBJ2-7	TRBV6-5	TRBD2	TGTGCCAGCAGTGGTACTAGCGGGAGGGCCTACGAGCAGTACTTC	CASSGTSGRAYEQYF
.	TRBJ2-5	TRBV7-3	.	TGTGCCAGCAGCCGTCAGACAGGACAAGAGACCCAGTACTTC	CASSRQTGQETQYF
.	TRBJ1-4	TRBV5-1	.	TGCGCCAGCAGCCCGGGGGCGGGGATCGGCGAAAAACTGTTTTTT	CASSPGAGIGEKLFF
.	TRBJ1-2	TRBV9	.	TGTGCCAGCAGCGTAGCGGCAAACTCTAACTATGGCTACACCTTC	CASSVAANSNYGYTF
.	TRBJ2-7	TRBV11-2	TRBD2	TGTGCCAGCAGCTTCTGGGGGGGACACGAGCAGTACTTC	CASSFWGGHEQYF
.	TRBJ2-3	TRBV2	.	TGTGCCAGCAGACCCATCCCCGCCAGCGGGCGGGATACGCAGTATTTT	CASRPIPASGRDTQYF
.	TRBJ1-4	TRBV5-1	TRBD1	TGCGCCAGCACCGGACAGGGTGGTGAAAAACTGTTTTTT	CASTGQGGEKLFF
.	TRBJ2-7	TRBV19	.	TGTGCCAGTAGGAACGGGGGACAGTACGAGCAGTACTTC	CASRNGGQYEQYF